Listed below are T cell receptor beta chains from one sample, sequenced in a study of blood T cell repertoires in COVID-19. Data came from immunoSEQ multiplex PCR; TCRdb stores just in-frame clones and leaves some out. Among fewer than 450,000 clones, 88% were seen once, and the ten largest hold 2% to 2.5%. The sequencing sample was made of PBMCs or T cells enriched from blood (not recorded which). Receptors were obtained from a woman between 40 and 50 years old with acute COVID-19. Both conserved end residues are part of each CDR3. Fields, in order: V gene, J gene, D gene, clone size, CDR3 DNA, CDR3 protein. A D gene is named only where the DNA matches it firmly. Clone size is shown for a subset of rows, as once, few, many or a class of expanded clone.

TRBV5-1	TRBJ1-6	-	-	TGCGCCAGCAGCGAAACAGGCTCCGCGAGCTCCTATAATTCACCCCTCCACTTT	CASSETGSASSYNSPLHF
TRBV2	TRBJ2-5	-	-	TGTGCCAGCAGTGAAAGGGGCCCCCAAGAGACCCAGTACTTC	CASSERGPQETQYF
TRBV11-2	TRBJ1-2	-	-	TGTGCCAGCAGCTTAGATCCCCGGGTTCAGGGCTACACCTTC	CASSLDPRVQGYTF
TRBV30	TRBJ2-7	-	-	TGTGCCTGCCTCAGGGATACTCACGAGCAGTACTTC	CACLRDTHEQYF
TRBV27	TRBJ2-5	TRBD2	-	TGTGCCAGCAGTCCCGGGGGGGGGATCCAAGAGACCCAGTACTTC	CASSPGGGIQETQYF
TRBV5-1	TRBJ1-1	-	-	TGCGCCAGCAGGCTCAGGACAGCTAGGGATACTGAAGCTTTCTTT	CASRLRTARDTEAFF
TRBV6-1	TRBJ1-3	-	-	TGTGCCAGCAGTGTGGGCACAGGATTGTTAAGAAACACCATATATTTT	CASSVGTGLLRNTIYF
TRBV5-4	TRBJ2-1	-	once	TGTGCCAGCAGCTTGATGGAGGGGGCGGCCCCCTACAATGAGCAGTTCTTC	CASSLMEGAAPYNEQFF
TRBV11-2	TRBJ2-7	-	-	TGTGCCAGCAGCTCTAGGAGGGACAGCTCCTACGAGCAGTACTTC	CASSSRRDSSYEQYF
TRBV19	TRBJ1-1	TRBD1	-	TGTGCCAGTAGTATGGGACAGAGAAGGAACACTGAAGCTTTCTTT	CASSMGQRRNTEAFF
TRBV12-3/TRBV12-4	TRBJ2-3	TRBD2	once	TGTGCCAGCACCACCCGGGGGGGTACGCAGTATTTT	CASTTRGGTQYF
TRBV10-3	TRBJ1-3	TRBD1	-	TGTGCCACCACAGGGGTTTCTGGAAACACCATATATTTT	CATTGVSGNTIYF
TRBV7-9	TRBJ1-1	-	-	TGTGCCAGCAGCTTATCCGCCAGGGAGGGGTCTGAAGCTTTCTTT	CASSLSAREGSEAFF
TRBV5-4	TRBJ2-5	-	-	TGTGCCAGCAGCTCGCGTCCGGGGGAAGAGACCCAGTACTTC	CASSSRPGEETQYF
TRBV5-4	TRBJ1-2	-	-	TGTGCCAGCAGCTTGGATCGCAGGGTACGATATGGCTACACCTTC	CASSLDRRVRYGYTF
TRBV13	TRBJ2-4	-	once	TGTGCCAGCAGCGGCAGGGGAGAGAGAACCAAAAACATTCAGTACTTC	CASSGRGERTKNIQYF
TRBV7-9	TRBJ1-3	TRBD1	few	TGTGCCAGCAGCTTCGGACAGGGTGAAGGAAACACCATATATTTT	CASSFGQGEGNTIYF
TRBV2	TRBJ1-2	TRBD1	-	TGTGCCAGCATTCTGGGACAGCAAGTTAACTATGGCTACACCTTC	CASILGQQVNYGYTF
TRBV5-3	TRBJ1-4	-	-	TGTGCCAGAAGCCGGGGGAAAGGTAATGAAAAACTGTTTTTT	CARSRGKGNEKLFF
TRBV24-1	TRBJ2-2	TRBD1	-	TGTGCCACCAGTGAGACCGGGACAGGGGCTGGCGGGGAGCTGTTTTTT	CATSETGTGAGGELFF
TRBV5-6	TRBJ1-2	-	-	TGTGCCAGCAGCTTGTATGAGGGTGGCTACACCTTC	CASSLYEGGYTF
TRBV2	TRBJ2-1	-	-	TGTGCCAGCAACGACAGAAGCGAGCAGTTCTTC	CASNDRSEQFF
TRBV6-5	TRBJ2-7	-	-	TGTGCCAGCAGCCCGACTTTCTCCTACGAGCAGTACTTC	CASSPTFSYEQYF
TRBV3-1/TRBV3-2	TRBJ2-1	-	few	TGTGCCAGCAGCCAAGCGGGCGGGGAAAGCTGGGAGCAGTTCTTC	CASSQAGGESWEQFF
TRBV6-2/TRBV6-3	TRBJ2-3	-	-	TGTGCCAGCAGTCACGGGAATCAACCGACAGATACGCAGTATTTT	CASSHGNQPTDTQYF
TRBV25-1	TRBJ2-5	-	few	TGTGCCAGCAGTGAAATCGGGGGAGAGACCCAGTACTTC	CASSEIGGETQYF
TRBV4-1	TRBJ1-6	TRBD1	once	TGCGCCAGCAGCCACCGACAGGGGATCGGCACCCTCCACTTT	CASSHRQGIGTLHF
TRBV5-5	TRBJ2-1	TRBD1	-	TGTGCCAGCAGTTCACAGGGGCCCTCCTACAATGAGCAGTTCTTC	CASSSQGPSYNEQFF
TRBV24-1	TRBJ2-7	-	-	TGTGCCACCAGTGACTCGGACAGACCCTACGAGCAGTACTTC	CATSDSDRPYEQYF
TRBV6-1	TRBJ2-7	TRBD1	-	TGTGCCAGCAGTGAAGCAGGACAGGGCTACGAGCAGTACTTC	CASSEAGQGYEQYF
TRBV29-1	TRBJ1-4	-	-	TGCAGCGTTGCCCAGAATAATGAAAAACTGTTTTTT	CSVAQNNEKLFF
TRBV20-1	TRBJ1-1	-	once	TGCAGTGCTAGGAGGAAGGCTGAAGCTTTCTTT	CSARRKAEAFF
TRBV19	TRBJ1-2	TRBD1	-	TGTGCCAGTCGCGAGGACAGGATCCATGGCTACACCTTC	CASREDRIHGYTF
TRBV11-2	TRBJ2-7	-	once	TGTGCCAGCACGGGGGTCTTCTCCTACGAGCAGTACTTC	CASTGVFSYEQYF
TRBV29-1	TRBJ1-2	TRBD1	-	TGCAGCGTTGTTGGCCCACAGGGGGCGGGCTATGGCTACACCTTC	CSVVGPQGAGYGYTF
TRBV5-1	TRBJ2-5	TRBD1	-	TGCGCCAGCAGCTTGGCCGGGACAGGGGGCCGGGAGACCCAGTACTTC	CASSLAGTGGRETQYF
TRBV27	TRBJ1-1	-	few	TGTGCCAGCAGTGCACGGCAGACATCCTTGAACACTGAAGCTTTCTTT	CASSARQTSLNTEAFF
TRBV7-9	TRBJ1-1	-	-	TGTGCCAGCAGCTTAGAGTACAGCCGTTCCAGGGAAGCTTTCTTT	CASSLEYSRSREAFF
TRBV15	TRBJ1-1	TRBD1	once	TGTGCCACCAGCCTAGACAGGGCATACACTGAAGCTTTCTTT	CATSLDRAYTEAFF
TRBV7-2	TRBJ1-5	-	-	TGTGCCAGCAGCTCCGGACACCTCCTTAGCAATCAGCCCCAGCATTTT	CASSSGHLLSNQPQHF
TRBV5-1	TRBJ1-2	-	-	TGCGCCAGCAGCTTGGAGGCGGGGGCGGAAGGCTACACCTTC	CASSLEAGAEGYTF
TRBV7-8	TRBJ1-5	TRBD1	-	TGTGCCAGCAGCTCAAAGGGGGCTGGTCAGCCCCAGCATTTT	CASSSKGAGQPQHF
TRBV10-2	TRBJ1-2	TRBD1	-	TGCGCCAGCAGTGAGAGGACAGGGAACTATGGCTACACCTTC	CASSERTGNYGYTF